A single sample is the source of the 22 T cell receptor beta chains below, sequenced in a study of shared T cell receptors in the human thymus. Produced via immunoSEQ multiplex PCR; TCRdb's table is partial and in-frame only. The sample carries approximately 730,000 clones, 80% to 90% recorded once. These same records also appear under a second study, on human thymus T cells.

Material for sequencing was thymocytes. The receptors originated from a girl under two years old with a congenital heart defect.

This chain connects TRBV2 to TRBJ1-5, with a possible D match to TRBD1 (6 bases). Germline lookup yields CDR1 SNHLY and CDR2 FYNNEI. V was pared by 8 bases and J by 1 base, with 12 bases between. The CDR3 is 14 residues long. CDR3 amino acids: CASEGVRSNQPQHF. The CDR3 DNA is TGTGCCAGCGAGGGGGTAAGGAGCAATCAGCCCCAGCATTTT.

The chain employs TRBV19 and TRBJ1-5, with 10 bases that match TRBD1. Trimming at V came to 4 bases and at J to 9 bases, leaving 12 bases not matched to a gene. The CDR3 is 16 amino acids. Germline V lookup: CDR1 LNHDA, CDR2 SQIVND (reference sequence). CDR3 residues: CASSNRTGGSVGPQHF. In DNA form, the CDR3 reads TGTGCCAGTAGTAACAGGACAGGGGGGTCGGTTGGGCCCCAGCATTTT.

The chain uses TRBV2 and TRBJ1-2; D might be TRBD1 (5 bases). Per germline, CDR1 SNHLY and CDR2 FYNNEI. CDR3 length equals 11 residues. Trimming pared 8 bases from V and 5 bases from J, leaving 9 bases between. The CDR3 spells CASGAGYGYTF. CDR3 bases: TGTGCCAGCGGGGCGGGGTATGGCTACACCTTC.

The gene calls are TRBV6-5 and TRBJ1-1; tentatively, D is TRBD1 (5 bases). Germline V CDR1 and CDR2: MNHEY, SVGAGI. The CDR3 sequence is 14 residues long. V lost 0 bases and J 7 bases, leaving 12 bases between the germline ends. In nucleotides, the CDR3 is TGTGCCAGCAGTTACTCGATATGGAGGGGTGAAGCTTTCTTT. This sequence encodes CASSYSIWRGEAFF.

The table lists this clone with a count of one. The chain links TRBV11-2 to TRBJ1-1; D remains unclear. Trimming cost V 1 base and J 3 bases, with 15 bases left between them. Germline CDR1 and CDR2: SGHAT and FQNNGV. The CDR3 totals 16 residues. The CDR3: CASSLGLPPEDTEAFF. The CDR3 DNA follows: TGTGCCAGCAGCTTAGGGCTGCCCCCTGAGGACACTGAAGCTTTCTTT.

The sample holds one count of this clone. This rearrangement joins TRBV7-9 to TRBJ2-7; D possibly corresponds to TRBD1 (6 bases). CDR3 length equals 12 residues. The ends were cut back, 6 bases at V and 6 bases at J, with 12 bases in the middle. Germline loops: CDR1 SEHNR, CDR2 FQNEAQ (reference sequence). The CDR3 sequence: CASRLDRSEQYF. CDR3 nucleotide sequence: TGTGCCAGCAGACTCGACAGGAGCGAGCAGTACTTC.

The rearrangement links TRBV7-8 to TRBJ1-2; 10 bases fit TRBD1. Germline assignment: CDR1 SGHVS and CDR2 FQNEAQ. The V segment lost 0 bases and the J segment 0 bases; nucleotides outside the gene matches: 10. There are 19 residues in the CDR3. DNA for the CDR3: TGTGCCAGCAGCTTAGCTTCCCGGGACAGGGGACGGGCTAACTATGGCTACACCTTC. Its translation is CASSLASRDRGRANYGYTF.

The V call is TRBV19, the J call TRBJ2-5; D may be TRBD2 (5 bases). CDR3 length: 14 residues. Germline V lookup: CDR1 LNHDA, CDR2 SQIVND (reference sequence). V lost 4 bases and J lost 5, with 14 bases in between. CDR3: CASSNGLPTETQYF. In DNA, the CDR3 is TGTGCCAGTAGTAACGGACTCCCAACGGAGACCCAGTACTTC.

The chain links TRBV27 to TRBJ2-7, with D possibly being TRBD1 (6 bases). V was cut by 4 bases and J by 11 bases, with 18 bases left in between. The germline V gene has CDR1 MNHEY and CDR2 SMNVEV (reference sequence). The CDR3 consists of 13 residues. The CDR3 sequence: CASSSFSGTREYF. The CDR3 DNA is TGTGCCAGCAGTTCATTTTCAGGGACAAGGGAGTACTTC.

This clone came up once. The chain couples TRBV15 to TRBJ1-2; D gene unclear. Germline-derived CDR1 and CDR2 are LNHNV and YYDKDF (reference sequence). The CDR3 is made up of 13 amino acids. Trimming cost V 0 bases and J 2 bases, with 4 bases left between them. The CDR3 bases are TGTGCCACCAGCAGAGACAGGAACTATGGCTACACCTTC. It codes for CATSRDRNYGYTF.

This clone occurred once. The rearrangement links TRBV5-8 to TRBJ2-3, with D possibly TRBD1 on 6 matching bases. CDR3 size: 16 residues. Trimming left V 0 bases short and J 0 bases short, with 11 bases between. Germline V lookup: CDR1 SGHTS, CDR2 YDEGEE. This CDR3 reads CASSLAGASSTDTQYF. CDR3 DNA sequence: TGTGCCAGCAGCTTGGCAGGGGCCTCTAGCACAGATACGCAGTATTTT.

This chain joins TRBV2 and TRBJ2-5; possible D gene TRBD1, 5 bases. The germline V gene has CDR1 SNHLY and CDR2 FYNNEI. The CDR3 has 17 amino acids. With 3 bases removed from V and 1 base from J, the gap between germline ends came to 18 bases. The CDR3 sequence: CASSDNGRVSPQETQYF. CDR3 DNA: TGTGCCAGCAGTGATAACGGCAGGGTTAGCCCCCAAGAGACCCAGTACTTC.

V gene TRBV7-6 combines with J gene TRBJ2-6; possible D gene TRBD1, 5 bases. V was clipped by 6 bases and J by 4 bases, with 10 bases between them. Per germline, CDR1 SGHVS and CDR2 FNYEAQ. The CDR3 has 14 residues. The CDR3 DNA follows: TGTGCCAGCAGTTCAGGGTCCGGGGCCAACGTCCTGACTTTC. Protein sequence: CASSSGSGANVLTF.

The chain carries TRBV10-3 and TRBJ2-6; 12 bases line up with TRBD1. J lost 2 bases, V lost 4 bases, and 9 bases had no gene match. The CDR3 contains 19 residues. The germline V gene has CDR1 ENHRY and CDR2 SYGVKD. The chain's CDR3 is CAISARGTGGPTGANVLTF. The CDR3 nucleotides read TGTGCCATCAGTGCTAGGGGGACAGGGGGCCCCACTGGGGCCAACGTCCTGACTTTC.

The V and J genes are TRBV14 and TRBJ1-6; 9 nucleotides agree with TRBD1. There are 17 residues in the CDR3. With V trimmed by 1 base and J by 7 bases, 8 bases remained unmatched. Looked up from germline, CDR1 is SGHDN and CDR2 is FVKESK. For the CDR3, the DNA is TGTGCCAGCAGCCAAGTTTGCCGGGACAGGGTAAATTCACCCCTCCACTTT. It translates to CASSQVCRDRVNSPLHF. Complete variable domain (other parts from reference TRBV14 and TRBJ1-6): EAGVTQFPSHSVIEKGQTVTLRCDPISGHDNLYWYRRVMGKEIKFLLHFVKESKQDESGMPNNRFLAERTGGTYSTLKVQPAELEDSGVYFCASSQVCRDRVNSPLHFGNGTRLTVT.

The rearrangement links TRBV4-1 to TRBJ2-2; no firm D call. The V gene's germline CDR1 is MGHRA and CDR2 YSYEKL. V lost 3 bases and J 6 bases, leaving 11 bases between the germline ends. The CDR3 extends over 14 amino acids. The CDR3 DNA follows: TGCGCCAGCAGCCAGAGGTCTCATCCCGGGGAGCTGTTTTTT. Protein product: CASSQRSHPGELFF.

Only a few counts were recorded for this clone. V gene TRBV5-1 combines with J gene TRBJ2-1; 7 bases are a match to TRBD1. The CDR3 extends over 17 amino acids. The V gene end was trimmed by 0 bases and the J gene end by 3 bases; junction bases not matched to a gene: 9. Looked up from germline, CDR1 is SGHRS and CDR2 is YFSETQ. The CDR3 is CASSLVLDRDDYNEQFF. The CDR3 nucleotides read TGCGCCAGCAGCTTGGTTCTTGACAGGGACGACTACAATGAGCAGTTCTTC. The whole variable domain, remainder taken from reference TRBV5-1 and TRBJ2-1, is KAGVTQTPRYLIKTRGQQVTLSCSPISGHRSVSWYQQTPGQGLQFLFEYFSETQRNKGNFPGRFSGRQFSNSRSEMNVSTLELGDSALYLCASSLVLDRDDYNEQFFGPGTRLTVL.

This clone is a singleton in its sample. This chain links TRBV11-2 with TRBJ2-7; 7 bases match TRBD2. This CDR3 has 14 amino acids. The J segment lost 4 bases and the V segment lost 2 bases, leaving 5 bases of the junction unmatched. Germline V gives CDR1 SGHAT, CDR2 FQNNGV. The CDR3 protein is CASSLTGGRYEQYF. The CDR3 bases are TGTGCCAGCAGCTTAACGGGGGGAAGGTACGAGCAGTACTTC.

The rearrangement joins TRBV6-1 to TRBJ1-2, with 7 bases that match TRBD1. The V segment lost 2 bases and the J segment 0 bases; nucleotides outside the gene matches: 15. CDR3 length: 19 residues. Germline-derived CDR1 and CDR2 are MNHNS and SASEGT. CDR3 residues: CASSETPGQDTNSNYGYTF. The CDR3 DNA reads TGTGCCAGCAGTGAAACGCCTGGACAGGACACCAATTCTAACTATGGCTACACCTTC.

This clone was counted a single time. This chain uses TRBV7-9 with TRBJ1-2; no reliable D call. V gave up 2 bases and J gave up 3 bases, with 10 bases separating them. This CDR3 contains 14 residues. CDR1 and CDR2 (germline): SEHNR, FQNEAQ (reference sequence). The CDR3: CASSLLQAYYGYTF. In nucleotides, the CDR3 is TGTGCCAGCAGCTTATTGCAGGCGTACTATGGCTACACCTTC. Variable domain in full (rest from reference TRBV7-9 and TRBJ1-2): DTGVSQNPRHKITKRGQNVTFRCDPISEHNRLYWYRQTLGQGPEFLTYFQNEAQLEKSRLLSDRFSAERPKGSFSTLEIQRTEQGDSAMYLCASSLLQAYYGYTFGSGTRLTVV.

A few counts support this clone. The chain uses TRBV4-3 and TRBJ2-5; 10 bases are shared with TRBD2. Germline assignment: CDR1 LGHNA and CDR2 YSLEER. V was clipped by 4 bases and J by 5 bases; unmatched bases: 10. The CDR3 runs 16 residues. In nucleotides, the CDR3 is TGCGCCAGCAGCCGTCAAGCGGGGGGGCCCGGGGAGACCCAGTACTTC. This sequence encodes CASSRQAGGPGETQYF.

The chain is built from TRBV19 and TRBJ1-2, with 7 nucleotides matching TRBD1. The CDR3 extends over 16 amino acids. V lost 5 bases and J lost 6; bases outside the gene matches: 15. CDR1 is LNHDA and CDR2 is SQIVND in the germline V gene (reference sequence). This chain's CDR3 is CASSPKGETGNDGYTF. CDR3 bases: TGTGCCAGTAGTCCCAAAGGAGAGACAGGGAACGATGGCTACACCTTC.